The next 10 T cell receptor beta chains were all read from a single sample in a study of T cells in Graves' hyperthyroidism and ophthalmopathy. RNA transcripts were the template for amplifying TCR beta CDR3 regions. HTBI primers were the set used in a first-round RT-PCR of the TCR CDR3. TCRdb independently ran MiXCR on the multiplex PCR reads; one entry per CDR3 protein. This repertoire shows over 450,000 distinct CDR3 sequences, approximately 14% found once; its top ten account for over 15%. The sequenced sample consisted of blood. The receptors were sampled from a woman between 18 and 29 years old with Graves' hyperthyroidism.

The sample holds many counts of this clonotype. The chain employs TRBV24-1 and TRBJ1-3; a possible D gene is TRBD1 (6 bases). The ends were cut back, 3 bases at V and 0 bases at J, with 14 bases in the middle. The CDR3 loop spans 17 amino acids. The V gene's germline CDR1 is KGHDR and CDR2 SFDVKD. CDR3 DNA: TGTGCCACCAGTGATAACTCCGGACAGAACTCTGGAAACACCATATATTTT. Its protein product is CATSDNSGQNSGNTIYF.

This clonotype was counted many times. V gene TRBV30 combines with J gene TRBJ1-1; D is uncertain. This CDR3 has 13 amino acids. Trimming cost V 2 bases and J 1 base, with 8 bases left between them. In germline, CDR1 is GTSNPN, CDR2 SVGIG (reference sequence). CDR3 sequence (DNA): TGTGCCTGGAGTTATGACTCGAACACTGAAGCTTTCTTT. Translating it yields CAWSYDSNTEAFF.

The table lists this clonotype with a few counts. The chain has TRBV4-1 and TRBJ2-2; a possible D gene is TRBD2 (6 bases). The CDR3 runs to 15 residues. The germline V gene has CDR1 MGHRA and CDR2 YSYEKL. The V end was cut by 2 bases, the J end by 1 base, with 8 bases between. CDR3 amino acids: CASSQPRENTGELFF. CDR3 sequence (DNA): TGCGCCAGCAGCCAACCGCGGGAGAACACCGGGGAGCTGTTTTTT.

This chain uses TRBV5-1 with TRBJ1-4, with D maybe TRBD1 (5 bases). V was cut by 3 bases and J by 4 bases, with 13 bases left in between. Germline loops: CDR1 SGHRS, CDR2 YFSETQ. The CDR3 has 15 amino acids. The CDR3 loop is CASSSGGEVNEKLFF. The CDR3 bases are TGCGCCAGCAGCTCCGGAGGGGAGGTTAATGAAAAACTGTTTTTT. Full variable domain (remainder filled in from reference TRBV5-1 and TRBJ1-4): KAGVTQTPRYLIKTRGQQVTLSCSPISGHRSVSWYQQTPGQGLQFLFEYFSETQRNKGNFPGRFSGRQFSNSRSEMNVSTLELGDSALYLCASSSGGEVNEKLFFGSGTQLSVL.

On this clonotype: This is likely a read error, given that the CDR3 carries no conserved phenylalanine or tryptophan at its end. The V and J genes are TRBV20-1 and TRBJ1-1; 7 positions match TRBD1. The CDR3 sequence is 14 residues long. Germline lookup yields CDR1 DFQATT and CDR2 SNEGSKA (reference sequence). The J segment lost 2 bases and the V segment lost 2 bases, leaving 5 bases of the junction unmatched. The CDR3 region is CSARTGTANTEAFL. The CDR3 coding sequence is TGCAGTGCTAGAACTGGGACAGCTAACACTGAAGCTTTCCTT.

This clonotype came up a few times. The J gene is TRBJ2-5, the V gene TRBV7-9; D may correspond to TRBD1 or TRBD2 (5 bases each). CDR3 length: 11 amino acids. Germline CDR1 SEHNR, CDR2 FQNEAQ (reference sequence). V gave up 4 bases and J gave up 7 bases, with 7 bases separating them. The CDR3 DNA reads as TGTGCCAGCAGCTGGGACGGGACCCAGTACTTC. As protein: CASSWDGTQYF. The variable domain in full, with the rest retrieved from reference TRBV7-9 and TRBJ2-5, is DTGVSQNPRHKITKRGQNVTFRCDPISEHNRLYWYRQTLGQGPEFLTYFQNEAQLEKSRLLSDRFSAERPKGSFSTLEIQRTEQGDSAMYLCASSWDGTQYFGPGTRLLVL.

This clonotype was recorded a few times. This rearrangement joins TRBV9 to TRBJ2-3, with TRBD1 identical over 10 bases. The CDR3 extends over 16 amino acids. Germline V CDR1 and CDR2: SGDLS, YYNGEE. The ends lost 3 bases at V and 3 bases at J; junction bases unmatched: 7. CDR3 amino acids: CASSAGTGARTDTQYF. The CDR3 nucleotides are TGTGCCAGCAGCGCCGGGACAGGGGCAAGAACAGATACGCAGTATTTT.

Concerning this clonotype itself: Mismatch with germline at one junction end may stem from a read error. The chain couples TRBV7-9 to TRBJ2-1; tentatively, D is TRBD2 (5 bases). The CDR3 runs to 13 residues. CDR1 is SEHNR and CDR2 is FQNEAQ in the germline V gene (reference sequence). For the CDR3, the DNA is TGTGTCAGCAGCCCGCTCGGGGACAATGAGCAGTTCTTC. This codes for CVSSPLGDNEQFF. Drawing the rest from reference TRBV7-9 and TRBJ2-1, the complete variable domain is DTGVSQNPRHKITKRGQNVTFRCDPISEHNRLYWYRQTLGQGPEFLTYFQNEAQLEKSRLLSDRFSAERPKGSFSTLEIQRTEQGDSAMYLCVSSPLGDNEQFFGPGTRLTVL.

This clonotype was recorded at least ten times. This chain uses TRBV12-3 or TRBV12-4 with TRBJ1-2; 8 bases align to TRBD1. V dropped 7 bases and J dropped 4; count of bases not matched to a gene: 8. The CDR3 sequence is 14 residues long. Here the CDR3 reads CASTTGGGIYGYTF. The CDR3 region has the DNA TGTGCCAGCACCACAGGGGGTGGCATCTATGGCTACACCTTC.

The sample holds many counts of this clonotype. The chain carries TRBV9 and TRBJ2-3, with 12 bases identical to TRBD2. The CDR3 runs to 16 residues. V shed 1 base and J 3 bases; nucleotides not matched to a gene: 3. Looked up from germline, CDR1 is SGDLS and CDR2 is YYNGEE. CDR3 sequence (DNA): TGTGCCAGCAGCGTATCTAGCGGGAGGGATACAGATACGCAGTATTTT. Translation gives CASSVSSGRDTDTQYF.